One T cell receptor (beta chain) is described in this entry. Its target antigen remains unknown. Base qualities are not recorded, but no much larger clone differs from it by a single base. This entry is derived from a study of identical twins (dated by TCRdb to 2016 to 2017). Regarding the complete study: The study deep-sequenced TCR alpha and beta repertoires from monozygotic twins, unrelated adults of various ages and cord blood to test whether fetal clonotypes persist. Replicate twin experiments were performed at different times using different library preparation protocols to rule out contamination. Overall study results and their limits: In monozygotic twins, out-of-frame TCR alpha sharing was systematically underestimated by recombination models, although the models agreed with sharing between unrelated individuals. Zero-insertion analyses could be partly confounded by invariant T cells such as MAIT and iNKT, though diverse VJ usage argued against such confounding for most clonotypes. Because the same donors could not be followed over many years, the conclusions depended on cross-sectional statistical analysis. The excess sharing between twins in beta out-of-frame sequences was weaker because fewer shared sequences reduced the signal-to-noise ratio. Abundant cord blood beta clonotypes carried fewer insertions; young adult naive repertoires showed a weaker similar trend, while memory repertoires showed none. Compared with coincidental sharing between unrelated individuals, an excess of low generation-probability sequences was observed among out-of-frame TCR alpha sequences shared between twins.

The V and J ends are trimmed by 6 bases and 0 bases, leaving 21 bases between them. The CDR3 contains 17 residues, cysteine and phenylalanine counted. The entry retains the CDR3 DNA only, 51 bases that are in frame from base 1. Every donor was a healthy Caucasian. The twin cohort comprised three pairs of female monozygotic twins, all aged about 18 to 30 years. Peripheral blood mononuclear cells were used as the source from which RNA for TCR libraries was isolated. The library was built by means of 5' RACE. TCRdb lists the instrument as Illumina HiSeq 2000. Template switching added a universal primer binding site, and the final cDNA carried a unique molecular identifier that allowed TCR cDNA molecules to be counted accurately. Specific primers in the conserved constant-segment region were used to synthesize first-strand cDNA for the TCR alpha and beta chains. To control for contamination, every cDNA library was double barcoded, receiving both a SMART-Mk sample barcode and Illumina barcodes. Two successive PCR steps introduced TruSeq adapter sequences along with Illumina sample barcodes. The Illumina HiSeq platform was used with custom primers to sequence TCR alpha and beta cDNA libraries. As for how the authors treated the data: MiGEC was used to process raw reads and extract unique molecular identifiers, and MiXCR was used to find CDR3 positions. For each individual, recombination models were inferred using an EM algorithm with the repgenHMM and IGoR tools. The analysis of shared clonotypes was done with the tcR package in R, with sharing normalized by the product of cloneset sizes. To study raw recombination without the effects of thymic and clonal selection, out-of-frame nonproductive sequences were analyzed. TCRdb trimmed the raw reads at Q25, called clones with MiXCR and kept productive beta chains. Each entry merges the rows of one CDR3 protein and shows their most common DNA and genes. Clone size and V and J calls follow TCRdb, not the original study. In all, the sample holds approximately 620,000 distinct CDR3 sequences, and roughly 8% of those were seen once. Approximately 0.96% of the sample goes to the ten largest clones.

These data were likewise used in another study, on yellow fever vaccine responses in identical twins. As the second study states: The T cell response to vaccination in identical twins was reported by the authors to appear partly convergent and partly personalized. In the study, vaccine-responding T cell clones were precisely tracked in identical twins.

The sequence links TRBV12-3 or TRBV12-4 to TRBJ2-7; the D element could tentatively be TRBD1 or TRBD2, as 5 bases agree for each. The sequenced sample consisted of PBMCs. The clonotype was recovered from a woman younger than 35 in good health. The CDR3 here reads CASSKLTGAIHSYEQYF. The DNA is TGTGCCAGCAGCAAATTAACCGGGGCAATTCACTCCTACGAGCAGTACTTC.